The 13 T cell receptor beta chains reported below all come from one sample, sequenced in a study of hypomethylating agent response in myelodysplastic syndrome. Sequencing was performed with immunoSEQ multiplex PCR; in TCRdb, only in-frame clones are kept and a portion is missing. The sample includes some 5,900 clones, roughly 87% seen only once; the top ten take 14% to 15%. The sample here was bone marrow, taken before or after starting hypomethylating agent treatment for myelodysplastic syndrome (not recorded which). All receptors come from a human donor with myelodysplastic syndrome.

This clone has a handful of counts. The gene calls are TRBV5-1 and TRBJ1-2, with D hard to call. V shed 0 bases and J shed 8 bases, with 8 bases lying between them. In germline, CDR1 is SGHRS, CDR2 YFSETQ. This CDR3 region has 12 residues. The CDR3 here is CASSLGGLGYTF. The CDR3, as DNA: TGCGCCAGCAGCTTGGGGGGTTTGGGCTACACCTTC.

The chain recombines TRBV18 with TRBJ1-3; a weak D match, TRBD1 (5 bases). Germline V gene data show CDR1 as KGHSH and CDR2 as LQKENI. The CDR3 extends over 18 amino acids. V was clipped by 0 bases and J by 1 base, with 16 bases between them. This CDR3 is CASSPPYGDPGSGNTIYF. In DNA form, the CDR3 reads TGTGCCAGCTCACCACCGTATGGGGACCCCGGGTCTGGAAACACCATATATTTT.

V usage is TRBV5-4 and J usage is TRBJ2-1; D unresolved. The CDR3 extends over 16 amino acids. V was trimmed by 5 bases and J by 6 bases, leaving 21 bases between them. Germline-derived CDR1 and CDR2 are SGHNT and YYREEE (reference sequence). The CDR3 protein is CASSSDPLRKLNEQFF. The CDR3 DNA follows: TGTGCCAGCAGTTCGGACCCGCTCCGTAAGCTCAATGAGCAGTTCTTC.

This chain joins TRBV29-1 and TRBJ2-5, with 7 positions matching TRBD1. The germline V gene has CDR1 SQVTM and CDR2 ANQGSEA. This CDR3 is 11 amino acids long. The CDR3 nucleotides read TGCAGAGGGGACAGACAAGAGACCCAGTACTTC. The encoded protein is CRGDRQETQYF.

This chain connects TRBV19 to TRBJ2-2; D is ambiguous. V was pared by 5 bases and J by 6 bases, with 10 bases between. This CDR3 contains 13 residues. Germline CDR1 is LNHDA and CDR2 is SQIVND (reference sequence). The CDR3 reads CASSRQAPGELFF. As DNA, the CDR3 is TGTGCCAGTAGTCGCCAAGCCCCCGGGGAGCTGTTTTTT.

The rearrangement joins TRBV11-1 to TRBJ2-3; no clear D gene. CDR1 is SGHAT, CDR2 FQDESV, per germline (reference sequence). V gave up 1 base and J gave up 6 bases, with 14 bases separating them. The CDR3 spans 15 residues. Here the CDR3 DNA reads TGTGCCAGCAGCTTAGATTTTCGGGCACACGATACGCAGTATTTT. This sequence encodes CASSLDFRAHDTQYF.

The V and J genes are TRBV5-6 and TRBJ1-5; possible D gene TRBD1, 5 bases. Germline CDR1 is SGHDT and CDR2 is YYEEEE. Trimming removed 3 bases from V and 6 bases from J, with 16 bases in between. CDR3 length: 15 residues. CDR3 sequence reads: CASSWLQGRGQPQHF. As DNA, the CDR3 is TGTGCCAGCAGCTGGCTCCAGGGACGAGGTCAGCCCCAGCATTTT.

V is TRBV6-1 and J is TRBJ1-1; D is unclear. Germline-derived CDR1 and CDR2 are MNHNS and SASEGT. This CDR3 region has 14 residues. Trimming took off 0 bases at V and 4 bases at J, with 9 bases between the two ends. DNA of the CDR3: TGTGCCAGCAGTGAAGCGCCCCGCGGCACTGAAGCTTTCTTT. Its translation is CASSEAPRGTEAFF.

The chain joins TRBV7-2 to TRBJ1-2; D gene unclear. The CDR3 spans 14 residues. Germline V gene data show CDR1 as SGHTA and CDR2 as FQGNSA. Trimming pared 5 bases from V and 6 bases from J, leaving 16 bases between. CDR3 protein: CASSESLRVHGYTF. DNA of the CDR3: TGTGCCAGCAGCGAGTCTCTCCGGGTTCATGGCTACACCTTC. Full variable domain (rest looked up from reference TRBV7-2 and TRBJ1-2): GAGVSQSPSNKVTEKGKDVELRCDPISGHTALYWYRQSLGQGLEFLIYFQGNSAPDKSGLPSDRFSAERTGGSVSTLTIQRTQQEDSAVYLCASSESLRVHGYTFGSGTRLTVV.

This clone is a singleton in its sample. The V call is TRBV18, the J call TRBJ2-3; TRBD2 matches at 11 bases. Germline V gene sequence: CDR1 KGHSH, CDR2 LQKENI. The CDR3 runs 16 residues. Trimming cost V 4 bases and J 1 base; bases outside gene matches: 4. In nucleotides, the CDR3 is TGTGCCAGCTCACAAGGGACTAGCGGCGGCACAGATACGCAGTATTTT. It yields the protein CASSQGTSGGTDTQYF.

J is TRBJ2-5 and V is TRBV10-3; no definite D call. This CDR3 spans 15 amino acids. V dropped 3 bases and J dropped 3 bases, with 14 bases sitting between them. Germline values: CDR1 ENHRY, CDR2 SYGVKD. CDR3 amino acids: CAISDPGQEEETQYF. DNA for the CDR3: TGTGCCATCAGTGACCCCGGGCAGGAAGAAGAGACCCAGTACTTC.

This chain uses TRBV5-1 with TRBJ2-3, with TRBD2 matching over 11 bases. Germline V gene lookup returns CDR1 SGHRS and CDR2 YFSETQ. The V gene end was trimmed by 1 base and the J gene end by 3 bases; junction bases not matched to a gene: 4. The length of the CDR3 is 16 residues. CDR3 region: CASSLSSGGMTDTQYF. The CDR3 DNA reads TGCGCCAGCAGCTTGTCTAGCGGGGGGATGACAGATACGCAGTATTTT.

The V gene is TRBV19, the J gene TRBJ1-5; D not resolved. Germline lookup yields CDR1 LNHDA and CDR2 SQIVND (reference sequence). The CDR3 covers 13 residues. V lost 5 bases, J lost 11 bases, and 16 bases lay in between. This CDR3 is CASSHSNPVAQHF. DNA for the CDR3: TGTGCCAGTAGTCATTCTAACCCCGTGGCCCAGCATTTT.